These 12 T cell receptor beta chains came from one sample sequenced in a study of cytomegalovirus exposure and HLA in healthy donors. TCRdb's copy holds only in-frame clones and misses some; the assay was immunoSEQ multiplex PCR. This repertoire shows approximately 76,000 clones, approximately 93% found once; its top ten account for approximately 3.3%. Source material: PBMCs. These receptors were collected from a woman aged 18 to 35 in good health and CMV-seropositive.

The CDR3 protein is CASPYLGDTEAFF. The CDR3, as DNA: TGTGCCAGCCCGTACCTGGGCGACACTGAAGCTTTCTTT. The chain recombines TRBV6-1 with TRBJ1-1; no firm D call. The CDR3 covers 13 residues. The V end was cut by 8 bases, the J end by 3 bases, with 13 bases between. CDR1 is MNHNS, CDR2 SASEGT, per germline.

The genes are TRBV5-1 and TRBJ1-2, with a possible D match to TRBD1 (5 bases). The ends were cut back, 1 base at V and 3 bases at J, with 13 bases in the middle. This CDR3 region has 15 residues. Germline CDR1 SGHRS, CDR2 YFSETQ. This chain's CDR3 is CASSLFGGRDYGYTF. CDR3 nucleotides: TGCGCCAGCAGCTTGTTCGGGGGAAGGGACTATGGCTACACCTTC. Drawing the rest from reference TRBV5-1 and TRBJ1-2, the complete variable domain is KAGVTQTPRYLIKTRGQQVTLSCSPISGHRSVSWYQQTPGQGLQFLFEYFSETQRNKGNFPGRFSGRQFSNSRSEMNVSTLELGDSALYLCASSLFGGRDYGYTFGSGTRLTVV.

The genes are TRBV5-4 and TRBJ1-5, with D perhaps matching TRBD1 (6 bases). CDR3 size: 13 residues. V shed 3 bases and J shed 3 bases, with 7 bases lying between them. Looked up from germline, CDR1 is SGHNT and CDR2 is YYREEE (reference sequence). CDR3 protein: CASSWDTNQPQHF. CDR3 bases: TGTGCCAGCAGCTGGGACACCAATCAGCCCCAGCATTTT.

This clone was observed a single time. The V gene is TRBV28, the J gene TRBJ1-4, with D possibly matching TRBD1 (5 bases). Germline V gives CDR1 MDHEN, CDR2 SYDVKM. The CDR3 runs 17 residues. Between the trimmed V and J ends, which lost 4 bases and 7 bases, there was a span of 22 bases. The CDR3 DNA follows: TGTGCCAGCAGTTCCCTCGGCAGGGCACATATCGGTGAAAAACTGTTTTTT. Amino acids: CASSSLGRAHIGEKLFF.

The J gene is TRBJ1-2, the V gene TRBV6-5; D may be TRBD1 (5 bases). V lost 3 bases and J 8 bases, leaving 13 bases between the germline ends. CDR1 and CDR2 (germline): MNHEY, SVGAGI. This CDR3 spans 13 amino acids. The CDR3 coding sequence is TGTGCCAGCAGTTATCAAGGGGCTGGGGGCTACACCTTC. This encodes CASSYQGAGGYTF.

The V and J genes are TRBV7-9 and TRBJ2-3; possibly TRBD2 for D (6 bases). The CDR3 sequence is 19 residues long. V was cut by 6 bases and J by 2 bases, with 27 bases left in between. Looked up from germline, CDR1 is SEHNR and CDR2 is FQNEAQ (reference sequence). The CDR3 DNA reads as TGTGCCAGCAGGGGCCCTCTTCTGCGGGGCTTAATCTTCACAGATACGCAGTATTTT. As protein: CASRGPLLRGLIFTDTQYF.

The chain links TRBV11-2 to TRBJ2-1, with TRBD2 as a possible D gene (5 bases). Deletions cut 5 bases from V and 7 bases from J, with 9 bases between. The CDR3 runs to 12 residues. The germline V gene has CDR1 SGHAT and CDR2 FQNNGV. The CDR3 here is CASSGPGNEQFF. The CDR3 nucleotides read TGTGCCAGCAGCGGGCCGGGGAATGAGCAGTTCTTC.

This rearrangement joins TRBV7-2 to TRBJ1-5; a weak D match, TRBD1 (5 bases). CDR3 length: 12 residues. Germline V gene lookup returns CDR1 SGHTA and CDR2 FQGNSA. Trimming pared 8 bases from V and 5 bases from J, leaving 10 bases between. CDR3 nucleotide sequence: TGTGCCAGCGGGGCAGATTATCAGCCCCAGCATTTT. As protein: CASGADYQPQHF.

This chain connects TRBV28 to TRBJ1-6; D call uncertain. The CDR3 totals 16 residues. V dropped 1 base and J dropped 0 bases, with 7 bases sitting between them. Germline lookup yields CDR1 MDHEN and CDR2 SYDVKM. As DNA, the CDR3 is TGTGCCAGCAGTTTATTCTGGAGCTCCTATAATTCACCCCTCCACTTT. It encodes CASSLFWSSYNSPLHF.

V usage is TRBV28 and J usage is TRBJ1-5; D not resolved. From germline, CDR1 is MDHEN and CDR2 SYDVKM. V was cut by 6 bases and J by 4 bases, with 7 bases left in between. This CDR3 is 12 amino acids long. As DNA, the CDR3 is TGTGCCAGCAGCATCGGGAATCAGCCCCAGCATTTT. It is translated as CASSIGNQPQHF. The whole variable domain, filled in from reference TRBV28 and TRBJ1-5, reads DVKVTQSSRYLVKRTGEKVFLECVQDMDHENMFWYRQDPGLGLRLIYFSYDVKMKEKGDIPEGYSVSREKKERFSLILESASTNQTSMYLCASSIGNQPQHFGDGTRLSIL.

A single count supports this clone. V gene TRBV2 combines with J gene TRBJ1-5; D is perhaps TRBD1 (5 bases). The CDR3 is made up of 14 amino acids. Germline-derived CDR1 and CDR2 are SNHLY and FYNNEI. Trimming cost V 3 bases and J 5 bases, with 11 bases left between them. In DNA, the CDR3 is TGTGCCAGCAGTGAGGGGGGATCTTATCAGCCCCAGCATTTT. Translation: CASSEGGSYQPQHF.

As regards this clone: A far larger clone is just one base off, so this is likely a read error. This sequence joins TRBV5-4 and TRBJ2-5, with no clear D. V lost 2 bases to trimming and J lost 5 bases, with 4 bases between them. The CDR3 runs to 11 residues. Germline CDR1 reads SGHNT; CDR2 reads YYREEE (reference sequence). DNA for the CDR3: TGTGCCAGCAGCTTCCTGGAGACCCAGTACTTC. Its protein product is CASSFLETQYF. Using reference TRBV5-4 and TRBJ2-5 for the parts outside the CDR3, the full variable domain is ETGVTQSPTHLIKTRGQQVTLRCSSQSGHNTVSWYQQALGQGPQFIFQYYREEENGRGNFPPRFSGLQFPNYSSELNVNALELDDSALYLCASSFLETQYFGPGTRLLVL.